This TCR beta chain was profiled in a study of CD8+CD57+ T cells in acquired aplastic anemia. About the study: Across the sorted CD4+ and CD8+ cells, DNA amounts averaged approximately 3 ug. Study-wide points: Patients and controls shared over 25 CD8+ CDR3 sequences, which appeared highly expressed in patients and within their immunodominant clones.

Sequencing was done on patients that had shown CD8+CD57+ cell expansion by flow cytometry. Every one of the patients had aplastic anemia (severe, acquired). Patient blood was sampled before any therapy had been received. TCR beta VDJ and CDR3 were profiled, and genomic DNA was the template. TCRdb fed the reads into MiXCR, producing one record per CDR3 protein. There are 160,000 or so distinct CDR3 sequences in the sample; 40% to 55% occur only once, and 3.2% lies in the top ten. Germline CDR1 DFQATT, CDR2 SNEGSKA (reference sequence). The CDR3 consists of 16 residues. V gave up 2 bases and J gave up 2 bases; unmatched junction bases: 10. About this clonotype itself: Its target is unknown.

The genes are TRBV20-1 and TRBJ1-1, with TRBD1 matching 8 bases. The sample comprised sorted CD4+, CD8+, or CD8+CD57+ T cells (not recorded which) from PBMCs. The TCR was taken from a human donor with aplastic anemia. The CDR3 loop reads CSARNKDRARNTEAFF. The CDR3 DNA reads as TGCAGTGCTAGAAACAAGGACAGGGCGAGAAACACTGAAGCTTTCTTT.